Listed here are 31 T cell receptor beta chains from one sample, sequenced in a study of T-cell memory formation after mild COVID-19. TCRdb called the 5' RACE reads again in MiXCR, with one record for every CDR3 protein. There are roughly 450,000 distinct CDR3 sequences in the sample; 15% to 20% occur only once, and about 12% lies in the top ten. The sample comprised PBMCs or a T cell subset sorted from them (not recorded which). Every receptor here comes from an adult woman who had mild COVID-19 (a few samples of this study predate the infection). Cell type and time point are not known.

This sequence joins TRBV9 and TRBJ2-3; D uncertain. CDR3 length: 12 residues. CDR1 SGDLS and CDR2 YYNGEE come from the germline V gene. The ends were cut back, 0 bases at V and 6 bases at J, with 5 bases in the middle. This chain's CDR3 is CASSVASDTQYF. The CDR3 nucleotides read TGTGCCAGCAGCGTAGCGAGCGATACGCAGTATTTT.

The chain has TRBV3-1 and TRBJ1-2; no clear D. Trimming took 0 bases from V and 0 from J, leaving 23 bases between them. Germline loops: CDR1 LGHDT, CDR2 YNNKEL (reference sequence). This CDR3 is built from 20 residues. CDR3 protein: CASSQDLITVKGPANYGYTF. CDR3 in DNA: TGTGCCAGCAGCCAAGATTTAATAACAGTCAAAGGCCCAGCTAACTATGGCTACACCTTC.

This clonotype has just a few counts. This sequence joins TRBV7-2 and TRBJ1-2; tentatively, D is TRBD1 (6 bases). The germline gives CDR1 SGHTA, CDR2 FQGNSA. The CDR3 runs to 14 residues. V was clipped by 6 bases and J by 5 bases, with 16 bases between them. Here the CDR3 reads CASSITGSSYGYTF. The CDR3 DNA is TGTGCCAGCAGTATTACAGGGAGCTCGTATGGCTACACCTTC.

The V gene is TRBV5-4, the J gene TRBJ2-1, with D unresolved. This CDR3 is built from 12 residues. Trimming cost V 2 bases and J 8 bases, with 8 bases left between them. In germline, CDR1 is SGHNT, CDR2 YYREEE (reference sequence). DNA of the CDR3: TGTGCCAGCAGCTTTAGTGTAGATGAGCAGTTCTTC. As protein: CASSFSVDEQFF.

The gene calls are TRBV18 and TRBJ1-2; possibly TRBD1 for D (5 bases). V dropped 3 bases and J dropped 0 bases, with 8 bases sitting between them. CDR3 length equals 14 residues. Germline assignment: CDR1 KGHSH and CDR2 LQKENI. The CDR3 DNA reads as TGTGCCAGCTCACCTCGACAGACTAACTATGGCTACACCTTC. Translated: CASSPRQTNYGYTF.

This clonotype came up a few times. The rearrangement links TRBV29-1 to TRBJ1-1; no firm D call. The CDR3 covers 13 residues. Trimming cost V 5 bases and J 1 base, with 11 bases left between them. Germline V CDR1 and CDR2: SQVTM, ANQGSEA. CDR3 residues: CSVRAGKNTEAFF. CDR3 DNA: TGCAGCGTTCGCGCAGGCAAGAACACTGAAGCTTTCTTT.

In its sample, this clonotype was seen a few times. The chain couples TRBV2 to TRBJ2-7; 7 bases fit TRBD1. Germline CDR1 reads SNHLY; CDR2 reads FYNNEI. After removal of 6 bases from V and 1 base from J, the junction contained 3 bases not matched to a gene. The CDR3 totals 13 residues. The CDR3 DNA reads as TGTGCCAGCAGGGGGACAGCATCCTACGAGCAGTACTTC. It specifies CASRGTASYEQYF.

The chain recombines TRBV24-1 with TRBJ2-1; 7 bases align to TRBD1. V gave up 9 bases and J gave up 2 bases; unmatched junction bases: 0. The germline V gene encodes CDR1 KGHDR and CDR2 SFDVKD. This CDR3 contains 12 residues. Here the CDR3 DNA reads TGTGCCACCGGGACAGCCTACAATGAGCAGTTCTTC. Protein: CATGTAYNEQFF.

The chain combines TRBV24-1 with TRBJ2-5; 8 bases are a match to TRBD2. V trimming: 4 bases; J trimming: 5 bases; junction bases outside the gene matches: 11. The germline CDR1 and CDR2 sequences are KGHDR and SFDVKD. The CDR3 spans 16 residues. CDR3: CATSDAGLGVAETQYF. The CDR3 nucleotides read TGTGCCACCAGTGACGCGGGACTAGGAGTTGCTGAGACCCAGTACTTC.

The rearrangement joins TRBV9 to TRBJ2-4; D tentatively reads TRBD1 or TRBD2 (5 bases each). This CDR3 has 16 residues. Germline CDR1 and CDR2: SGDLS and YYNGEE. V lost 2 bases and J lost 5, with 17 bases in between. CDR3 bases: TGTGCCAGCAGCGTGAGGTTGAGGGGCGTTGAAAACATTCAGTACTTC. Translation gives CASSVRLRGVENIQYF. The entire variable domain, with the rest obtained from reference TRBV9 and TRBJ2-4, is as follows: DSGVTQTPKHLITATGQRVTLRCSPRSGDLSVYWYQQSLDQGLQFLIQYYNGEERAKGNILERFSAQQFPDLHSELNLSSLELGDSALYFCASSVRLRGVENIQYFGAGTRLSVL.

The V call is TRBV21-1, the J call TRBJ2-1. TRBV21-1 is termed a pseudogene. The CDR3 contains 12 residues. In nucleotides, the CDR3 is TGTGCCAGCGGGTGGTCCTACAATGAGCAGTTCTTC. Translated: CASGWSYNEQFF.

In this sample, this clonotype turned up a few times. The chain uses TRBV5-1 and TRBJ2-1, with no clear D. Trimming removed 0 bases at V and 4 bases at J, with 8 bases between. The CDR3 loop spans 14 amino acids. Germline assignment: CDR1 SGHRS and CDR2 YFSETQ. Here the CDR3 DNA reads TGCGCCAGCAGCTTGGCCCAGGAGTACAATGAGCAGTTCTTC. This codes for CASSLAQEYNEQFF.

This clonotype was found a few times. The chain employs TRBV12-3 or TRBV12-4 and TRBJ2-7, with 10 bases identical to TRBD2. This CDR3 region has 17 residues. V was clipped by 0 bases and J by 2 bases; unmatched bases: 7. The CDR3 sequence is CASSLALTSGYTYEQYF. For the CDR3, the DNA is TGTGCCAGCAGTTTAGCACTGACTAGCGGGTATACCTACGAGCAGTACTTC.

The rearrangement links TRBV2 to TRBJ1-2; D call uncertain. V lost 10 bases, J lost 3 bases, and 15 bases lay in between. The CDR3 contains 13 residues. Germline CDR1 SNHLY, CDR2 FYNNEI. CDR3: CATPESNHYGYTF. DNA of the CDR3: TGTGCCACCCCCGAGTCAAACCACTATGGCTACACCTTC.

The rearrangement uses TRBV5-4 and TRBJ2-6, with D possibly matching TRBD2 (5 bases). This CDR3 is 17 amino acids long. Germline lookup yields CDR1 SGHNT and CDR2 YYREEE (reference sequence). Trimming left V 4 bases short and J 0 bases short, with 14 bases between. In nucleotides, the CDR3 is TGTGCCAGCAGCCCCATGGACTTTCTCTCTGGGGCCAACGTCCTGACTTTC. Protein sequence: CASSPMDFLSGANVLTF.

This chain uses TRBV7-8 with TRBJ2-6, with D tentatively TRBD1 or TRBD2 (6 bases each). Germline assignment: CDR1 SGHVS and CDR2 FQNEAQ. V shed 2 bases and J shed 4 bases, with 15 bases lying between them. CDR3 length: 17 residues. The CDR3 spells CASSLRGDIAGANVLTF. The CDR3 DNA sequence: TGTGCCAGCAGCTTAAGGGGGGACATAGCCGGGGCCAACGTCCTGACTTTC.

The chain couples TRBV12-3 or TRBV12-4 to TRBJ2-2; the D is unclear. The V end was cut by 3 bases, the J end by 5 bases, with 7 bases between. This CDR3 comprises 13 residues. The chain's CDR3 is CASSFPPTGELFF. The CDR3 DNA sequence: TGTGCCAGCAGTTTTCCGCCGACCGGGGAGCTGTTTTTT.

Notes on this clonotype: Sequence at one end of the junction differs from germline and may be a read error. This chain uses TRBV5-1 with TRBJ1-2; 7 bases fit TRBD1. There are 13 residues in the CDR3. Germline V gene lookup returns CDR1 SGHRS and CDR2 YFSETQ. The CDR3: CASSLAGGYGYTF. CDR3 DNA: TGTGCCAGCAGCTTGGCAGGGGGTTATGGCTACACCTTC.

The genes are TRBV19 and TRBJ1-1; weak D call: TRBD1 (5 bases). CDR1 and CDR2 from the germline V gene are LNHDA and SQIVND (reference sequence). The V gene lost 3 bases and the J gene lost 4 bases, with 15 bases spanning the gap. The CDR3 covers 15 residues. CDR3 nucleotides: TGTGCCAGTAGTATGCAGGCAGGGAGGGGCACTGAAGCTTTCTTT. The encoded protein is CASSMQAGRGTEAFF. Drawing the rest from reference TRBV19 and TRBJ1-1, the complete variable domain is DGGITQSPKYLFRKEGQNVTLSCEQNLNHDAMYWYRQDPGQGLRLIYYSQIVNDFQKGDIAEGYSVSREKKESFPLTVTSAQKNPTAFYLCASSMQAGRGTEAFFGQGTRLTVV.

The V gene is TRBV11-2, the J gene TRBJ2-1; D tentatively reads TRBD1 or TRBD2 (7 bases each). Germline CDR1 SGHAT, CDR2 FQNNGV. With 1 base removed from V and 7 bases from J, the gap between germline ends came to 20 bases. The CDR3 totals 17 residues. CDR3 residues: CASSLAIRGGGLNEQFF. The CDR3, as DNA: TGTGCCAGCAGCTTAGCAATCAGGGGGGGCGGACTGAATGAGCAGTTCTTC.

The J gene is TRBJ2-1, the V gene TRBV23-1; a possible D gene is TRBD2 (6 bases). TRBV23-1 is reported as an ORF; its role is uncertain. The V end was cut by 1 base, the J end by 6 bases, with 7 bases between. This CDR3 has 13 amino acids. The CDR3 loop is CASSQCGINEQFF. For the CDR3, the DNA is TGCGCCAGCAGTCAATGCGGGATCAATGAGCAGTTCTTC.

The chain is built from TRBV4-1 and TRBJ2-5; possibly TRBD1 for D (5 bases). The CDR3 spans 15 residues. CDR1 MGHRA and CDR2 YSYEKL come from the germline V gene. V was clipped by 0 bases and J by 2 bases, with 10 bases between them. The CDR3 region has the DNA TGCGCCAGCAGCCAAGAAGGCAGGGATCAAGAGACCCAGTACTTC. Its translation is CASSQEGRDQETQYF.

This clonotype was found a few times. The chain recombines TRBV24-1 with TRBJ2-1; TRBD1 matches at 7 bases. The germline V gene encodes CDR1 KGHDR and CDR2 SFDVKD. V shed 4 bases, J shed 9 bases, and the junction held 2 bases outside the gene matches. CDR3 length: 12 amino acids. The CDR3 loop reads CATSETGFEQFF. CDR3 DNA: TGTGCCACCAGTGAGACAGGGTTTGAGCAGTTCTTC.

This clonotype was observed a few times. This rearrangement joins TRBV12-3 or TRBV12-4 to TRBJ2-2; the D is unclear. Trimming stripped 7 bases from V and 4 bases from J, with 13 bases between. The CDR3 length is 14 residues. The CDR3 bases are TGTGCCAGCAACCCTCTATGGGGCACCGGGGAGCTGTTTTTT. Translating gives CASNPLWGTGELFF.

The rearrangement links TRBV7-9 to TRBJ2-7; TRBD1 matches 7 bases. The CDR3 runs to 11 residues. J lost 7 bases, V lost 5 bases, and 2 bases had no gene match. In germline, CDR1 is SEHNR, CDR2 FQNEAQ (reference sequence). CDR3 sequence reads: CASSIQGEQYF. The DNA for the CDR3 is TGTGCCAGCAGCATACAGGGGGAGCAGTACTTC.

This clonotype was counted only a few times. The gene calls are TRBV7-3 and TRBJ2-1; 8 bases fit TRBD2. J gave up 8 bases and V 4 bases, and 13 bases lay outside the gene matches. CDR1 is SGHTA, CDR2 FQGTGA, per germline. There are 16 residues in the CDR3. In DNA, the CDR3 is TGTGCCAGCAGCTCGGGAGGGTCCGGGAGGTTTGATGAGCAGTTCTTC. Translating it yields CASSSGGSGRFDEQFF.

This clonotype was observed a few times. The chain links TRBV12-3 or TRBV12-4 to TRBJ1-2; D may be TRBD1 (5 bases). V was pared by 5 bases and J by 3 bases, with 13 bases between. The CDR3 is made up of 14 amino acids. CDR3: CASSPTGTYYGYTF. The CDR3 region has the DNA TGTGCCAGCAGTCCGACCGGGACTTACTATGGCTACACCTTC.

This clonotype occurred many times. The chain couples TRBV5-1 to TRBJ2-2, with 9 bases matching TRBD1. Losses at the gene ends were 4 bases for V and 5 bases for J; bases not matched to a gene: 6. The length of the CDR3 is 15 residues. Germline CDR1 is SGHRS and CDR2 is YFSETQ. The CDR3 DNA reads TGCGCCAGCAGCGCCTCGGGACAGGGAACCGGGGAGCTGTTTTTT. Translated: CASSASGQGTGELFF.

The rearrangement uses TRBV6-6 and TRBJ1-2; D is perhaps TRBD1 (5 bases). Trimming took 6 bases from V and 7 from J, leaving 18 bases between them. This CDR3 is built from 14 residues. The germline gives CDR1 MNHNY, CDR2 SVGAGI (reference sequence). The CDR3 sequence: CASRPGGDHFGYTF. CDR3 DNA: TGTGCCAGCAGACCCGGCGGGGACCATTTTGGCTACACCTTC.

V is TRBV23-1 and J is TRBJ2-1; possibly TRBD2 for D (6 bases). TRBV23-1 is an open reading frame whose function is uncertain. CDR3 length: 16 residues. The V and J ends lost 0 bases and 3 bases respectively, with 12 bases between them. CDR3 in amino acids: CASSQSGGKRYNEQFF. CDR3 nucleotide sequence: TGCGCCAGCAGTCAATCTGGCGGGAAGCGCTACAATGAGCAGTTCTTC.

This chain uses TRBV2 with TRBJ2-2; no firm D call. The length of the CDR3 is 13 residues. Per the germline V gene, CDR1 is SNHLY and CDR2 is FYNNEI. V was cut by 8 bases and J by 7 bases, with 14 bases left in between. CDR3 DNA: TGTGCCAGCCGAAATCCCGCAGGCGGGGAGCTGTTTTTT. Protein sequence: CASRNPAGGELFF.